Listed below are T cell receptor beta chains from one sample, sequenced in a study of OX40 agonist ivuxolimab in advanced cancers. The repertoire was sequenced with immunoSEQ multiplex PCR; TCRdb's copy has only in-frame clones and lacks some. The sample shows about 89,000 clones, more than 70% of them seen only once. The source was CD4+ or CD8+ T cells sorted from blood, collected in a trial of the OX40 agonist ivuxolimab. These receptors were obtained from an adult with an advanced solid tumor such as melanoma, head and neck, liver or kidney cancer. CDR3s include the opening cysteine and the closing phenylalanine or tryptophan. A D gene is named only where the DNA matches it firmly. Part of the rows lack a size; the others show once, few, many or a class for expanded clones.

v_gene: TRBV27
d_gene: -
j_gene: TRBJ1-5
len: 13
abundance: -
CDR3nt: TGTGCCAGCAGTTTACAGAGGAATCAGCCCCAGCATTTT
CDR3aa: CASSLQRNQPQHF

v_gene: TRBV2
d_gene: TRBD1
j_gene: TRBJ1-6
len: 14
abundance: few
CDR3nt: TGTGCCAGCAGTTGGACAGGGGGCAATTCACCCCTCCACTTT
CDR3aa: CASSWTGGNSPLHF

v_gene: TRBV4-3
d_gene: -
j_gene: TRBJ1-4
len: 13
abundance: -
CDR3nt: TGCGCCAGCAGCCGGGTCGTATGGGAAAAACTGTTTTTT
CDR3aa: CASSRVVWEKLFF

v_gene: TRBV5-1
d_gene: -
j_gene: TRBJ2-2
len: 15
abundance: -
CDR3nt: TGCGCCAGCAAGACAGACCTAATAGGGACCGGGGAGCTGTTTTTT
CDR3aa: CASKTDLIGTGELFF

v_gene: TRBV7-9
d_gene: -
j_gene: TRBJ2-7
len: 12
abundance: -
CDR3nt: TGTGCCAGCAGCTACCCGGCAGGCGAGCAGTACTTC
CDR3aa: CASSYPAGEQYF

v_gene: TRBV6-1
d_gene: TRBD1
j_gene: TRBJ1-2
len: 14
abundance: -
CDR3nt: TGTGCCAGCACGACAGGGGGGGGTAACTATGGCTACACCTTC
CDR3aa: CASTTGGGNYGYTF

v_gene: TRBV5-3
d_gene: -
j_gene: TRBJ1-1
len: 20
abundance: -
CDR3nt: TGTGCCAGAAGCCTGCCTTTGTGGGACTCCAAGGGGGACATGAACACTGAAGCTTTCTTT
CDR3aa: CARSLPLWDSKGDMNTEAFF

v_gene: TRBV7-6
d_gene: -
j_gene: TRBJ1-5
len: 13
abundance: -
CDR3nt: TGTGCCAGCAGCTCTTCAAGTGGTCAGCCCCAGCATTTT
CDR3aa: CASSSSSGQPQHF

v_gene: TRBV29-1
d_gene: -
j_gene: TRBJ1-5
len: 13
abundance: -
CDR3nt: TGCAGCGTCAAAGACAGTAGCAATCAGCCCCAGCATTTT
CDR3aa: CSVKDSSNQPQHF

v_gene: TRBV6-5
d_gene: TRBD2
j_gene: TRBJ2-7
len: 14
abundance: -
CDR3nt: TGTGCCAGCAGCGCGGGGGGAAGCTCCTACGAGCAGTACTTC
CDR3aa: CASSAGGSSYEQYF

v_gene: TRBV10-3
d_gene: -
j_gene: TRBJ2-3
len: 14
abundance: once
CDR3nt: TGTGCCAGCCGGACTTCTGGCCCCACAGATACGCAGTATTTT
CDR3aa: CASRTSGPTDTQYF

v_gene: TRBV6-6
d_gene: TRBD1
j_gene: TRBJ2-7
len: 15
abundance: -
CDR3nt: TGTGCCAGCAGTCCCGGGACAGGGAACTCCTACGAGCAGTACTTC
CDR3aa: CASSPGTGNSYEQYF

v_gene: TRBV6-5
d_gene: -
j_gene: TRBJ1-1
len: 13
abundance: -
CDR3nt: TGTGCCAGCAGACTACCTAGGGGGGCTGAAGCTTTCTTT
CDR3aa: CASRLPRGAEAFF

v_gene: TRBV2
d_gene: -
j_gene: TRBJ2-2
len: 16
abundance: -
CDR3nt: TGTGCCAGCAGTGAAGTTAATATAGGGGCCACCGGGGAGCTGTTTTTT
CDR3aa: CASSEVNIGATGELFF

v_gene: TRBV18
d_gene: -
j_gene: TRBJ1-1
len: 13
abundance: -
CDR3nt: TGTGCCAGCTCACCATCCCAGGGCACTGAAGCTTTCTTT
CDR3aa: CASSPSQGTEAFF

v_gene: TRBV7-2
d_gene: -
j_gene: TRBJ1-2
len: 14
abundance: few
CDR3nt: TGTGCCAGCAACAAGCCGGGACTCAACTATGGCTACACCTTC
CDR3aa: CASNKPGLNYGYTF

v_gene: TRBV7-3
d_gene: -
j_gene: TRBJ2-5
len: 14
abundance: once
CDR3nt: TGTGCCAGCAGCCCCGGCGGGGGCGGCGGGACCCAGTACTTC
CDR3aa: CASSPGGGGGTQYF

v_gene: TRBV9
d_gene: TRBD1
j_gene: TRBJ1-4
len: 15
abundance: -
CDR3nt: TGTGCCAGCAGCCTATCCAGGGGGCTCAGGGAAAAACTGTTTTTT
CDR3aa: CASSLSRGLREKLFF

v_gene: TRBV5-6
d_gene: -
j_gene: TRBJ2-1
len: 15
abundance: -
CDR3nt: TGTGCCAGCAGCTTGTCATTCCTAGTAGGTTATGAGCAGTTCTTC
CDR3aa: CASSLSFLVGYEQFF

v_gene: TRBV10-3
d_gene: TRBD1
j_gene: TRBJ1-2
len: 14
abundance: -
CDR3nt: TGTGCCATCGAAGGAGGAGGGGGCTCATATGGCTACACCTTC
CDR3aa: CAIEGGGGSYGYTF

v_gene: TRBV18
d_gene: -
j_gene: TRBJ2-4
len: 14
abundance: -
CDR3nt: TGTGCCAGCTCACCTGGGATTTCCAAAAACATTCAGTACTTC
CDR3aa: CASSPGISKNIQYF

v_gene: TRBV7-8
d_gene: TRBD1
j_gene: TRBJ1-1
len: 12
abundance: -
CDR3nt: TGTGCCAGCAGCTCCCTGACAGGGGAAGCTTTCTTT
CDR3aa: CASSSLTGEAFF

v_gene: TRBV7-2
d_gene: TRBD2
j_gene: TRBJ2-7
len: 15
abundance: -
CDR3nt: TGTGCCAGCAGCTTTCTAGCGGGGGGCTCCTACGAGCAGTACTTC
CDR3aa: CASSFLAGGSYEQYF

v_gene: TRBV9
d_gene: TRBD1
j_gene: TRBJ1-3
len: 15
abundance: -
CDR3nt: TGTGCCAGCAGCTCGACAGGGTACTCTGGAAACACCATATATTTT
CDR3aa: CASSSTGYSGNTIYF

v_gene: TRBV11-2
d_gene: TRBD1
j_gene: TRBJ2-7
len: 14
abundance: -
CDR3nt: TGTGCCAGCAGCTTACGGGACAGGTCGTACGAGCAGTACTTC
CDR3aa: CASSLRDRSYEQYF

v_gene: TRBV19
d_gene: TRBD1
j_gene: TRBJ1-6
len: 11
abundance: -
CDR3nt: TGTGCCAGTAGGGACAGGGGATCCCTCCACTTT
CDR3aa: CASRDRGSLHF

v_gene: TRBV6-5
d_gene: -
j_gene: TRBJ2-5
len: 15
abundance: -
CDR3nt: TGTGCCAGCAGAGCCTCGGGGCTAGCATGGGAGACCCAGTACTTC
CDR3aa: CASRASGLAWETQYF

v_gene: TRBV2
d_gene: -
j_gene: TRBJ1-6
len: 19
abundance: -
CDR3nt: TGTGCCAGCAGTGAAGTGGTCCCGATGAGAAGCTCCTATAATTCACCCCTCCACTTT
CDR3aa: CASSEVVPMRSSYNSPLHF

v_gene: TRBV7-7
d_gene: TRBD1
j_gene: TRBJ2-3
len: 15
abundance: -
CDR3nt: TGTGCCAGCAGCTTGGGACAGGGCAGCACAGATACGCAGTATTTT
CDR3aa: CASSLGQGSTDTQYF

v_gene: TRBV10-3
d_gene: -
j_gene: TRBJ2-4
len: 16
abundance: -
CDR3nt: TGTGCCATCAGTGAGCGGATACAGGGTTCAGGAAACATTCAGTACTTC
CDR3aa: CAISERIQGSGNIQYF

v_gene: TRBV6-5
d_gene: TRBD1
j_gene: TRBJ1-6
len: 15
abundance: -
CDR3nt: TGTGCCAGCAGACCGAGAGACAGGGGTAATTCACCCCTCCACTTT
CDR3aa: CASRPRDRGNSPLHF

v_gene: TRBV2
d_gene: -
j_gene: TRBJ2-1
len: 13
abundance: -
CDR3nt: TGTGCAGCCGGAAACGGGGGGCCGAGTGAGCAGTTCTTC
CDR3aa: CAAGNGGPSEQFF

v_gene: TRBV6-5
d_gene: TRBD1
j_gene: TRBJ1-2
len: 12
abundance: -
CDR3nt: TGTGCCAGCAGGGGACAGCCCTATGGCTACACCTTC
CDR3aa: CASRGQPYGYTF

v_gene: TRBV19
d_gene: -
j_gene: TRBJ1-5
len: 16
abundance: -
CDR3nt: TGTGCCAGTAGTATAGGAGGTAGGGGGGGCTTTCAGCCCCAGCATTTT
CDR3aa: CASSIGGRGGFQPQHF

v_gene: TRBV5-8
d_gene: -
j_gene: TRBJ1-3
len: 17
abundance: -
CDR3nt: TGTGCCAGCAGCCCGGGGGGGGGCAGGAGCTCTGGAAACACCATATATTTT
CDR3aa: CASSPGGGRSSGNTIYF

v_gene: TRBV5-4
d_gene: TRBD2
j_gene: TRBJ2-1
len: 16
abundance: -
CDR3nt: TGTGCCAGCAGCCTATGGGGACTAGCGGGGGGGCTTGAGCAGTTCTTC
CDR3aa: CASSLWGLAGGLEQFF

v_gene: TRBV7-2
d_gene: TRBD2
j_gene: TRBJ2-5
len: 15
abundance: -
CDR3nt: TGTGCCAGCAGCTTCCAGCGGGGGGCTCAGGAGACCCAGTACTTC
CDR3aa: CASSFQRGAQETQYF

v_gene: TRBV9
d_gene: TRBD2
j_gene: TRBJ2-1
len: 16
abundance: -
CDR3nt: TGTGCCAGCAGCGTAGCGGGGACTAGGAGTAGGAATGAGCAGTTCTTC
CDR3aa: CASSVAGTRSRNEQFF

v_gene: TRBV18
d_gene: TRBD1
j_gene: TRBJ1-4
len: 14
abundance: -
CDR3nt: TGTGCCAGCTCACAGACAGGGATCGGGGAAAAACTGTTTTTT
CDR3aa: CASSQTGIGEKLFF

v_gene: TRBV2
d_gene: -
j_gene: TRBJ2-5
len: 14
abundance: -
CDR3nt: TGTGCCAGCAGTGCAGGGGCGGGGTGGGAGACCCAGTACTTC
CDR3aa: CASSAGAGWETQYF

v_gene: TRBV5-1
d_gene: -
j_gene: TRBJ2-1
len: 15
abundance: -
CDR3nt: TGCGCCAGCAGCTTGGCCCCGTCCCCTGGGGATGAGCAGTTCTTC
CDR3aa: CASSLAPSPGDEQFF

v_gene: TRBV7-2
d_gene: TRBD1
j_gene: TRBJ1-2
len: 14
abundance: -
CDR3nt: TGTGCCAGCAGCCCAGGGGGGGGAAACTATGGCTACACCTTC
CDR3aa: CASSPGGGNYGYTF